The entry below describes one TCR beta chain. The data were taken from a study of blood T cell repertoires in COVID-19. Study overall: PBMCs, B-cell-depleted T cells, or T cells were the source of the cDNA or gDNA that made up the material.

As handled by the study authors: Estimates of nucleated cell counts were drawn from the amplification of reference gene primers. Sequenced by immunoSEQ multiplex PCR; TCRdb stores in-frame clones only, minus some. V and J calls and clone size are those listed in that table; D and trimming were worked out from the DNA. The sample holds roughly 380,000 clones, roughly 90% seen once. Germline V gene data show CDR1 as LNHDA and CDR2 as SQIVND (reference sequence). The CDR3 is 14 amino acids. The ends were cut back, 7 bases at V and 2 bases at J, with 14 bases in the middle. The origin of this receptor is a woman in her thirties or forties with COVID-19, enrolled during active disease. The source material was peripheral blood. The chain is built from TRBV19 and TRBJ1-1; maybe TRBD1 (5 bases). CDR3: CASNKGQLNTEAFF. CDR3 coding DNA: TGTGCCAGTAATAAGGGGCAACTCAACACTGAAGCTTTCTTT.